This entry lists 14 T cell receptor beta chains sequenced from one sample in a study of metastatic and nonmetastatic thyroid tumors. Every patient underwent thyroid surgery untreated. TCRdb reanalyzed the PCR reads via MiXCR. The table lists some 10,000 clones, under 30% of them singletons. Source material: adjacent normal tissue. Receptors originate from a male donor with papillary thyroid cancer or a benign thyroid nodule (not recorded which). Some clones in this sample may be carry-over from other donors' samples.

This chain links TRBV20-1 with TRBJ2-1; D unresolved. Deletions cut 5 bases from V and 1 base from J, with 12 bases between. Germline CDR1 is DFQATT and CDR2 is SNEGSKA (reference sequence). The CDR3 length is 14 residues. CDR3 DNA: TGCAGTGCTCTCTCCTGTAGGTCCTACAATGAGCAGTTCTTC. Amino acid sequence: CSALSCRSYNEQFF.

The V gene is TRBV7-2, the J gene TRBJ2-3; D is undetermined. The CDR3 contains 14 residues. Looked up from germline, CDR1 is SGHTA and CDR2 is FQGNSA. V lost 4 bases to trimming and J lost 2 bases, with 10 bases between them. CDR3 sequence (DNA): TGTGCCAGCAGCTCCTATCTTCTCACAGATACGCAGTATTTT. This sequence encodes CASSSYLLTDTQYF. Full variable domain (outside the CDR3, taken from reference TRBV7-2 and TRBJ2-3): GAGVSQSPSNKVTEKGKDVELRCDPISGHTALYWYRQSLGQGLEFLIYFQGNSAPDKSGLPSDRFSAERTGGSVSTLTIQRTQQEDSAVYLCASSSYLLTDTQYFGPGTRLTVL.

The rearrangement links TRBV27 to TRBJ2-7; 11 bases align to TRBD2. The germline CDR1 and CDR2 sequences are MNHEY and SMNVEV (reference sequence). This CDR3 region has 18 residues. With 1 base clipped from V and 4 bases from J, the junction kept 12 bases outside the gene matches. CDR3 coding DNA: TGTGCCAGCAGTTTATACCGGGGGGGGACTAGCGGCGCTTACGAGCAGTACTTC. This translates into CASSLYRGGTSGAYEQYF.

A few counts support this clone. V gene TRBV2 combines with J gene TRBJ1-2; D call uncertain. The CDR3 sequence is 16 residues long. V lost 0 bases to trimming and J lost 0 bases, with 11 bases between them. Germline V gene sequence: CDR1 SNHLY, CDR2 FYNNEI. DNA of the CDR3: TGTGCCAGCAGTGAAGCGGAGCAAAAACCTAACTATGGCTACACCTTC. Amino acids: CASSEAEQKPNYGYTF.

CDR3 DNA sequence: TGTGCCACCGAAGAGGGCACCGGGGAGCTGTTTTTT. It is translated as CATEEGTGELFF. This rearrangement joins TRBV24-1 to TRBJ2-2; tentative D call: TRBD2 (5 bases). CDR3 length: 12 amino acids. Germline lookup yields CDR1 KGHDR and CDR2 SFDVKD. Trimming took 9 bases from V and 4 from J, leaving 8 bases between them.

The chain employs TRBV6-1 and TRBJ2-7; no clear D. V gave up 6 bases and J gave up 6 bases, with 15 bases separating them. In germline, CDR1 is MNHNS, CDR2 SASEGT. There are 13 residues in the CDR3. The CDR3 region is CASRMTPALEQYF. The DNA for the CDR3 is TGTGCCAGCAGAATGACACCGGCCCTCGAGCAGTACTTC.

Ten or more counts support this clone. V usage is TRBV28 and J usage is TRBJ2-7; D possibly corresponds to TRBD2 (6 bases). V dropped 5 bases and J dropped 3 bases, with 29 bases sitting between them. CDR3 length: 19 residues. The germline gives CDR1 MDHEN, CDR2 SYDVKM. The CDR3 loop reads CASSPEGPSGGQGVYEQYF. The DNA of the CDR3 is TGTGCCAGCAGTCCCGAAGGTCCAAGCGGAGGGCAGGGCGTCTACGAGCAGTACTTC.

For this clone: The conserved phenylalanine or tryptophan normally closing the CDR3 is absent here, so this likely arose from a read error. The limits of the CDR3 on the DNA are not certain, so only TCRdb's listed CDR3 is given. The genes are TRBV12-3 or TRBV12-4 and TRBJ2-7. With termini counted, the CDR3 has 13 amino acids. The CDR3 protein is CASSLAHGHEQSL.

In its sample, this clone was seen a few times. This CDR3 is missing its conserved last phenylalanine or tryptophan, likely due to a read error. It is unclear where the CDR3 begins or ends on the DNA, so no DNA is shown, and the CDR3 is as TCRdb lists it. CDR3 in amino acids: CASSENRPS. The chain recombines TRBV6-1 with TRBJ2-1. The germline CDR1 and CDR2 sequences are MNHNS and SASEGT. The CDR3 is 9 amino acids long, termini counted.

In this sample, this clone turned up a few times. The chain recombines TRBV24-1 with TRBJ2-7, with 7 bases that match TRBD1. The CDR3 has 15 amino acids. The V and J ends lost 2 bases and 0 bases, in that order; junction bases with no gene match: 3. CDR1 and CDR2 (germline): KGHDR, SFDVKD. In DNA form, the CDR3 reads TGTGCCACCAGTGATTGGGACAGCCCCTCCTACGAGCAGTACTTC. It encodes CATSDWDSPSYEQYF.

By sample share, this clone is medium-sized. This chain links TRBV27 with TRBJ2-2, with 8 bases lining up with TRBD1. V was clipped by 8 bases and J by 0 bases; unmatched bases: 5. There are 15 residues in the CDR3. In germline, CDR1 is MNHEY, CDR2 SMNVEV (reference sequence). CDR3 loop: CASGTGGPNTGELFF. The CDR3 bases are TGTGCCAGCGGGACAGGAGGACCGAACACCGGGGAGCTGTTTTTT.

V is TRBV2 and J is TRBJ1-5; 7 positions match TRBD1. CDR1 is SNHLY, CDR2 FYNNEI, per germline. This CDR3 has 14 amino acids. Losses at the gene ends were 2 bases for V and 4 bases for J; bases not matched to a gene: 2. This CDR3 is CASSEQTGNQPQHF. The CDR3 DNA reads as TGTGCCAGCAGTGAACAGACAGGGAATCAGCCCCAGCATTTT.

This clone has only a few counts. The V and J genes are TRBV11-2 and TRBJ2-7; TRBD2 aligns across 10 bases. The CDR3 sequence is 14 residues long. CDR1 is SGHAT, CDR2 FQNNGV, per germline. With 9 bases clipped from V and 4 bases from J, the junction kept 9 bases outside the gene matches. As DNA, the CDR3 is TGTGCCAGTCACCAACTAGCGGGATATTACGAGCAGTACTTC. Protein product: CASHQLAGYYEQYF.

This clone occurred a few times. The chain links TRBV24-1 to TRBJ1-2; a weak D match, TRBD1 (6 bases). With 3 bases removed from V and 6 bases from J, the gap between germline ends came to 16 bases. CDR3 length: 15 residues. CDR1 KGHDR and CDR2 SFDVKD come from the germline V gene. The CDR3 loop is CATSDPAGGEDGYTF. DNA of the CDR3: TGTGCCACCAGTGATCCGGCGGGGGGCGAGGATGGCTACACCTTC.